These 5 T cell receptor beta chains came from one sample sequenced in a study of T cell responses to AZD1222 COVID-19 vaccine. The method was immunoSEQ multiplex PCR; TCRdb's version includes in-frame clones alone and lacks a portion of them. The repertoire has under 130,000 clones, about 87% of them found once; the top ten carry approximately 22%. The input for sequencing was peripheral blood, taken on day 0 of AZD1222 vaccination. Receptors originate from an adult in good health.

V is TRBV5-4 and J is TRBJ1-2; 8 nucleotides line up with TRBD1. This CDR3 is built from 13 residues. Germline-derived CDR1 and CDR2 are SGHNT and YYREEE (reference sequence). Trimming cost V 3 bases and J 6 bases; bases outside gene matches: 4. CDR3 loop: CASSSDRVHGYTF. In DNA, the CDR3 is TGTGCCAGCAGCTCGGACAGGGTTCATGGCTACACCTTC.

This chain connects TRBV7-2 to TRBJ1-5; D is possibly TRBD1 (6 bases). Germline-derived CDR1 and CDR2 are SGHTA and FQGNSA. The V end lost 5 bases, the J end lost 5 bases, and 16 bases lay between the germline ends. This CDR3 has 15 residues. CDR3 in amino acids: CASSPTGTTYQPQHF. The CDR3 DNA follows: TGTGCCAGCAGCCCGACCGGGACAACGTATCAGCCCCAGCATTTT.

The chain carries TRBV6-6 and TRBJ2-5; D is uncertain. Germline CDR1 reads MNHNY; CDR2 reads SVGAGI (reference sequence). The CDR3 spans 10 residues. Trimming removed 5 bases from V and 5 bases from J, with 3 bases in between. CDR3 nucleotide sequence: TGTGCCAGCAGTAGGGAGACCCAGTACTTC. This translates into CASSRETQYF.

This sequence joins TRBV28 and TRBJ1-2, with a weak D call TRBD1 (6 bases). In germline, CDR1 is MDHEN, CDR2 SYDVKM. The CDR3 covers 13 residues. V was trimmed by 4 bases and J by 7 bases, leaving 13 bases between them. CDR3 region: CASSSSKQGGYTF. The CDR3 DNA reads TGTGCCAGCAGTTCTTCTAAACAGGGTGGCTACACCTTC.

This chain links TRBV18 with TRBJ1-1; perhaps TRBD1 as D (6 bases). There are 14 residues in the CDR3. V lost 6 bases, J lost 6 bases, and 17 bases lay in between. Germline CDR1 is KGHSH and CDR2 is LQKENI. DNA for the CDR3: TGTGCCAGCTCGTCGCAGGGGAGCAGTTCTGAAGCTTTCTTT. Amino acid sequence: CASSSQGSSSEAFF.